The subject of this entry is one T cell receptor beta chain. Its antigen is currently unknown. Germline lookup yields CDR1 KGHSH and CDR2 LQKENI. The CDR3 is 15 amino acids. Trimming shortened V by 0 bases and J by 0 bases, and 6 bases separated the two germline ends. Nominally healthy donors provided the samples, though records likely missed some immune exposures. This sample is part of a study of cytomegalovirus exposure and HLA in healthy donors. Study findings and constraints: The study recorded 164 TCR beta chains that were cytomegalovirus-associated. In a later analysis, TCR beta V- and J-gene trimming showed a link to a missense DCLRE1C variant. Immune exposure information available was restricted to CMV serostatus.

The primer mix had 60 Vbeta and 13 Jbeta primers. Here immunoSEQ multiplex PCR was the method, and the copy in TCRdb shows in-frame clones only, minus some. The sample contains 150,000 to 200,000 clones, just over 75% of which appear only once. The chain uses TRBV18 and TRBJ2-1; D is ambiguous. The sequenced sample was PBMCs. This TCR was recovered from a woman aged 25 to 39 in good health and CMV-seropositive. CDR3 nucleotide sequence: TGTGCCAGCTCACCACCCGCCAGCTCCTACAATGAGCAGTTCTTC. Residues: CASSPPASSYNEQFF. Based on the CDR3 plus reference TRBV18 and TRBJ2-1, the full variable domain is NAGVMQNPRHLVRRRGQEARLRCSPMKGHSHVYWYRQLPEEGLKFMVYLQKENIIDESGMPKERFSAEFPKEGPSILRIQQVVRGDSAAYFCASSPPASSYNEQFFGPGTRLTVL.